The 21 T cell receptor beta chains listed next were all sequenced from one sample in a study of identical twins. TCRdb re-derived calls from the 5' RACE reads in MiXCR, one entry per CDR3 protein. The data contain 1.5 million to 2 million distinct CDR3 sequences, around 29% of them singletons. Sequences were obtained from cord blood. The receptors derive from a newborn girl in good health.

In regard to this clonotype: Being one base from a much bigger clone, this may be a read error. The chain links TRBV12-3 or TRBV12-4 to TRBJ2-7, with D possibly matching TRBD1 (5 bases). The CDR3 has 15 residues. Trimming took 0 bases from V and 7 from J, leaving 16 bases between them. CDR3 nucleotides: TGTGCCAGCAGTTTAGCCCAGGGCAGTGGGAATGAGCAGTACTTC. Its protein is CASSLAQGSGNEQYF.

The rearrangement joins TRBV4-2 to TRBJ2-6, with D tentatively TRBD1 (5 bases). CDR1 and CDR2 (germline): LGHNA, YNFKEQ. Trimming shortened V by 1 base and J by 8 bases, and 12 bases separated the two germline ends. The CDR3 sequence is 15 residues long. The CDR3 DNA sequence: TGTGCCAGCAGCCAAGGCGCGGCAGGGACCAACGTCCTGACTTTC. Its translation: CASSQGAAGTNVLTF.

This chain connects TRBV13 to TRBJ2-5, with 9 nucleotides matching TRBD2. Germline CDR1 is PRHDT and CDR2 is FYEKMQ (reference sequence). The CDR3 totals 16 residues. V dropped 5 bases and J dropped 4; count of bases not matched to a gene: 11. DNA of the CDR3: TGTGCCAGCAGCGATGAGGGTCTAGCGGGAAGAGAGACCCAGTACTTC. It codes for CASSDEGLAGRETQYF.

The J gene is TRBJ1-1, the V gene TRBV18; D is uncertain. V was pared by 1 base and J by 1 base, with 7 bases between. Germline V gene data show CDR1 as KGHSH and CDR2 as LQKENI. The CDR3 has 14 residues. CDR3 DNA sequence: TGTGCCAGCTCACCACGGGAGGGGAACACTGAAGCTTTCTTT. Amino acid sequence: CASSPREGNTEAFF.

This rearrangement joins TRBV6-2 or TRBV6-3 to TRBJ2-3; D may correspond to TRBD1 or TRBD2 (5 bases each). This CDR3 is 16 amino acids long. CDR1 and CDR2 (germline): MNHEY, SVGEGT. Trimming removed 0 bases at V and 3 bases at J, with 13 bases between. CDR3 nucleotides: TGTGCCAGCAGTTACTCGGGGACGGGGCGGACAGATACGCAGTATTTT. It translates to CASSYSGTGRTDTQYF.

This clonotype was seen only a few times. The CDR3 sequence: CASSPKRLAAYEQYF. DNA of the CDR3: TGTGCCAGCAGCCCCAAGCGCCTAGCGGCCTACGAGCAGTACTTC. J is TRBJ2-7 and V is TRBV7-2, with 7 bases fitting TRBD2. The V and J ends lost 5 bases and 2 bases, in that order; junction bases with no gene match: 9. From germline, CDR1 is SGHTA and CDR2 FQGNSA. This CDR3 has 15 residues.

The chain couples TRBV27 to TRBJ2-1; D possibly corresponds to TRBD2 (6 bases). Germline V CDR1 and CDR2: MNHEY, SMNVEV (reference sequence). CDR3 length: 15 residues. The V and J ends lost 8 bases and 7 bases respectively, with 21 bases between them. For the CDR3, the DNA is TGTGCCAGCGGGTTGGCCAGACTAGTTTATAATGAGCAGTTCTTC. Protein sequence: CASGLARLVYNEQFF.

This clonotype has more than one count but fewer than ten. This chain joins TRBV7-9 and TRBJ1-2; D is perhaps TRBD1 (5 bases). The CDR3 consists of 15 residues. The germline V and J ends were trimmed by 1 base and 0 bases, with 9 bases remaining between them. Germline lookup yields CDR1 SEHNR and CDR2 FQNEAQ (reference sequence). CDR3 loop: CASSLVDTANYGYTF. In nucleotides, the CDR3 is TGTGCCAGCAGCTTAGTGGACACAGCTAACTATGGCTACACCTTC.

CDR3 loop: CASSRTGSRVYGYTF. DNA for the CDR3: TGTGCCAGCAGCCGAACAGGGTCTCGGGTCTATGGCTACACCTTC. V gene TRBV14 combines with J gene TRBJ1-2; weak D call: TRBD1 (6 bases). The CDR3 contains 15 residues. The V and J ends lost 4 bases and 4 bases respectively, with 16 bases between them. Germline assignment: CDR1 SGHDN and CDR2 FVKESK.

The chain employs TRBV4-1 and TRBJ1-2; TRBD1 agrees at 9 bases. There are 14 residues in the CDR3. The ends lost 4 bases at V and 8 bases at J; junction bases unmatched: 8. Germline-derived CDR1 and CDR2 are MGHRA and YSYEKL. CDR3 nucleotide sequence: TGCGCCAGCAGCCGGACAGGGGAGATTAGGGGCTACACCTTC. As protein: CASSRTGEIRGYTF.

A few counts support this clonotype. This chain uses TRBV20-1 with TRBJ1-2; 7 nucleotides align to TRBD1. Germline CDR1 DFQATT, CDR2 SNEGSKA (reference sequence). The V segment lost 2 bases and the J segment 3 bases; nucleotides outside the gene matches: 3. The CDR3 is 13 residues long. DNA for the CDR3: TGCAGTGCTAGATACGACAGGGACTATGGCTACACCTTC. It is translated as CSARYDRDYGYTF.

This clonotype came up many times. This chain uses TRBV20-1 with TRBJ2-7; TRBD2 agrees at 10 bases. V shed 3 bases, J shed 5 bases, and the junction held 7 bases outside the gene matches. Germline V gene data show CDR1 as DFQATT and CDR2 as SNEGSKA (reference sequence). This CDR3 is built from 14 residues. CDR3 in DNA: TGCAGTGCTAGGCGACTAGCGGGTAGAAACGAGCAGTACTTC. Its protein product is CSARRLAGRNEQYF.

This clonotype appeared many times. The chain recombines TRBV10-3 with TRBJ1-2; D may be TRBD1 (5 bases). Germline V gives CDR1 ENHRY, CDR2 SYGVKD. V was pared by 2 bases and J by 0 bases, with 10 bases between. This CDR3 spans 15 amino acids. The CDR3 sequence is CAISEGHPTNYGYTF. In DNA, the CDR3 is TGTGCCATCAGTGAGGGACACCCTACTAACTATGGCTACACCTTC.

Regarding this clonotype: At one boundary the junction diverges from the germline segment, which might be a read error. V and J are TRBV10-3 and TRBJ2-3; a weak D match, TRBD2 (5 bases). Germline V CDR1 and CDR2: ENHRY, SYGVKD. The CDR3 runs to 15 residues. In DNA form, the CDR3 reads TGTGCCATCAGTGGGCGACGGGTGACTACAGATACGCGGTATTTT. Residues: CAISGRRVTTDTRYF.

The table lists this clonotype with a few counts. The chain couples TRBV5-6 to TRBJ1-2, with D maybe TRBD1 (6 bases). Per germline, CDR1 SGHDT and CDR2 YYEEEE. The CDR3 length is 15 residues. Trimming took off 2 bases at V and 4 bases at J, with 15 bases between the two ends. CDR3 DNA sequence: TGTGCCAGCAGCTTTCCTCAGGGGAAGATCTATGGCTACACCTTC. Protein: CASSFPQGKIYGYTF.

The chain employs TRBV10-3 and TRBJ2-5, with D possibly called TRBD1 or TRBD2 (6 bases each). The germline gives CDR1 ENHRY, CDR2 SYGVKD. The V end was cut by 5 bases, the J end by 2 bases, with 12 bases between. The CDR3 is 14 amino acids. CDR3 amino acids: CAISRRGAQETQYF. The CDR3 DNA is TGTGCCATCAGTAGGAGGGGGGCTCAAGAGACCCAGTACTTC.

The chain is built from TRBV7-8 and TRBJ2-2, with unresolved D. Germline V gene data show CDR1 as SGHVS and CDR2 as FQNEAQ. CDR3 size: 15 residues. Trimming removed 3 bases at V and 4 bases at J, with 12 bases between. The CDR3 DNA reads TGTGCCAGCAGCTTTGGCTCAGCGAGCACCGGGGAGCTGTTTTTT. Residues: CASSFGSASTGELFF.

The V and J genes are TRBV5-1 and TRBJ1-1; D possibly corresponds to TRBD1 (6 bases). V lost 1 base and J lost 2, with 12 bases in between. The CDR3 extends over 15 amino acids. Germline V gene data show CDR1 as SGHRS and CDR2 as YFSETQ. The CDR3 protein is CASSLWTGGNTEAFF. For the CDR3, the DNA is TGCGCCAGCAGCTTGTGGACGGGGGGCAACACTGAAGCTTTCTTT.

This clonotype was picked up a small number of times. The chain recombines TRBV12-3 or TRBV12-4 with TRBJ1-2; D ambiguous. The CDR3 length is 13 residues. Between the trimmed V and J ends, which lost 5 bases and 4 bases, there was a span of 11 bases. Written as DNA, the CDR3 is TGTGCCAGCAGTCCCCTAAGTACCTATGGCTACACCTTC. Its translation: CASSPLSTYGYTF.

The chain carries TRBV6-5 and TRBJ2-1, with a weak D call TRBD2 (5 bases). CDR3 length equals 11 residues. Germline V gene lookup returns CDR1 MNHEY and CDR2 SVGAGI. Trimming stripped 3 bases from V and 9 bases from J, with 6 bases between. The CDR3 here is CASSYSAEQFF. DNA for the CDR3: TGTGCCAGCAGTTATAGCGCTGAGCAGTTCTTC.

In this sample, this clonotype turned up a few times. V and J are TRBV28 and TRBJ2-7; D perhaps matches TRBD1 (5 bases). V lost 6 bases to trimming and J lost 2 bases, with 11 bases between them. Germline-derived CDR1 and CDR2 are MDHEN and SYDVKM. CDR3 size: 13 residues. CDR3 nucleotide sequence: TGTGCCAGCAGAACAGGTTCAACCTACGAGCAGTACTTC. Translation: CASRTGSTYEQYF.